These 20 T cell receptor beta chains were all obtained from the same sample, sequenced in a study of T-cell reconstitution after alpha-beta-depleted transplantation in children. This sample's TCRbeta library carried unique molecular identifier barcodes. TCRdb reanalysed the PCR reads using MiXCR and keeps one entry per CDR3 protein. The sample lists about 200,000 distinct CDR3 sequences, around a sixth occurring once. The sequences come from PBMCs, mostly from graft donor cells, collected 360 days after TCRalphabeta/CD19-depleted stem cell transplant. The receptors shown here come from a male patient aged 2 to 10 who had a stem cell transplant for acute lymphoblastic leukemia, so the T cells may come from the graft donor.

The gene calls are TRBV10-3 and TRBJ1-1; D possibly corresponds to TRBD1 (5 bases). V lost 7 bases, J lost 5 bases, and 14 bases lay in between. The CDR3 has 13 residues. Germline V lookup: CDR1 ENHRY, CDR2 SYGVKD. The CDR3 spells CAITDSWGTEAFF. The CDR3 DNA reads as TGTGCCATCACCGACAGTTGGGGGACTGAAGCTTTCTTT.

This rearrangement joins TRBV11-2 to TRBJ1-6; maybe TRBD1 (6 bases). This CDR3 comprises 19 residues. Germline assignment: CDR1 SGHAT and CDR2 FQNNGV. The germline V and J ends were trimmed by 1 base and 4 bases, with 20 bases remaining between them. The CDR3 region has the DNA TGTGCCAGCAGCTTAGGAGTTCGGGCAGGGGATAGGTATAATTCACCCCTCCACTTT. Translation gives CASSLGVRAGDRYNSPLHF.

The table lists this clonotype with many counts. CDR3 amino acids: CASSLGRGSYEQYF. DNA for the CDR3: TGTGCCAGCAGCTTAGGAAGGGGATCCTACGAGCAGTACTTC. J is TRBJ2-7 and V is TRBV13, with a weak D call TRBD1 (5 bases). The CDR3 consists of 14 residues. Germline lookup yields CDR1 PRHDT and CDR2 FYEKMQ (reference sequence). With 0 bases removed from V and 1 base from J, the gap between germline ends came to 7 bases.

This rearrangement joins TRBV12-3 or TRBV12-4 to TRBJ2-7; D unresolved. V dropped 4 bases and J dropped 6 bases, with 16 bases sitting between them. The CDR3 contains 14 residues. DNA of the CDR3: TGTGCCAGCAGTTCGATTGGCACAACCTTCGAGCAGTACTTC. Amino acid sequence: CASSSIGTTFEQYF.

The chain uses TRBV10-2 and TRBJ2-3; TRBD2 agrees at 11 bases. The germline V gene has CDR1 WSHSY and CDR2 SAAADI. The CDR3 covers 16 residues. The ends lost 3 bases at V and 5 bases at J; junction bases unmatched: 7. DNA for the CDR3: TGCGCCAGCAGTGATTCCGTAGCGGGGGGGCAAGATACGCAGTATTTT. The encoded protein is CASSDSVAGGQDTQYF.

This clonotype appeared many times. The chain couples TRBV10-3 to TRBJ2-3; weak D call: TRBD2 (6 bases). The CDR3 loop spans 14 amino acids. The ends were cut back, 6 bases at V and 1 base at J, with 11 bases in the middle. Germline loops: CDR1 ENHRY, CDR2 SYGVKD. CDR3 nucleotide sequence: TGTGCCATCAGCGGGGGAGAAGGCACAGATACGCAGTATTTT. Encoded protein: CAISGGEGTDTQYF.

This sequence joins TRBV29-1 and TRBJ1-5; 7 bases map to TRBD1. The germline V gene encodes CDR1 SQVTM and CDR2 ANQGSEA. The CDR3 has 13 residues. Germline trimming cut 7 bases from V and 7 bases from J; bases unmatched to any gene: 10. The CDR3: CSAQQGMGQPQHF. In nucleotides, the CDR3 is TGCAGCGCACAACAGGGGATGGGGCAGCCCCAGCATTTT.

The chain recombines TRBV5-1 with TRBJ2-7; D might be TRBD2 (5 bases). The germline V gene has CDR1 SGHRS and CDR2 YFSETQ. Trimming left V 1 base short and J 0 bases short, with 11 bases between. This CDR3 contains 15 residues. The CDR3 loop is CASSLRATSSYEQYF. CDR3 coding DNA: TGCGCCAGCAGCTTGCGGGCAACTAGCTCCTACGAGCAGTACTTC.

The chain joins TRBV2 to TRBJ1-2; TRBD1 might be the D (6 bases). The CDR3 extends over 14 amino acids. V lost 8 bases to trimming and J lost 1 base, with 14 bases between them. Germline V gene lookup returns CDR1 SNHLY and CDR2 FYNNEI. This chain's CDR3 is CASEAGESNYGYTF. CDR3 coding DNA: TGTGCCAGCGAAGCAGGGGAGAGTAACTATGGCTACACCTTC.

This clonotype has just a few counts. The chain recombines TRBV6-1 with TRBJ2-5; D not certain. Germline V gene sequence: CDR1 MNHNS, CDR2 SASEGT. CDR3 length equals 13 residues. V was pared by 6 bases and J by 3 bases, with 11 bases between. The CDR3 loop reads CASRRTEEETQYF. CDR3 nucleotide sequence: TGTGCCAGCAGGCGAACAGAAGAAGAGACCCAGTACTTC.

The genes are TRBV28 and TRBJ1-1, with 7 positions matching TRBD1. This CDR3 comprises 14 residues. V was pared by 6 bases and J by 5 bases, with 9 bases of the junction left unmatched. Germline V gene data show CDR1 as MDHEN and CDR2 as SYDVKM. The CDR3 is CASRPGQSSTEAFF. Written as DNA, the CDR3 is TGTGCCAGCAGGCCGGGACAGTCGTCGACTGAAGCTTTCTTT.

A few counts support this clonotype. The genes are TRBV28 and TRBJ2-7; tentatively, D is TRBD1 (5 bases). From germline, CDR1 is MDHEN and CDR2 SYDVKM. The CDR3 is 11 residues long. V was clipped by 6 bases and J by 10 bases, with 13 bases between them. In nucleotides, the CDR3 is TGTGCCAGCAGCTTTTCAGGGCTTCAGTACTTC. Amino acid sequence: CASSFSGLQYF.

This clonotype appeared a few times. The CDR3 DNA reads TGTGCCACTGCTTCTCGGGGGATACTCACAGATACGCAGTATTTT. Amino acids: CATASRGILTDTQYF. The chain joins TRBV24-1 to TRBJ2-3, with D perhaps TRBD2 (6 bases). CDR3 length equals 15 residues. Trimming shortened V by 10 bases and J by 2 bases, and 18 bases separated the two germline ends. Germline CDR1 KGHDR, CDR2 SFDVKD.

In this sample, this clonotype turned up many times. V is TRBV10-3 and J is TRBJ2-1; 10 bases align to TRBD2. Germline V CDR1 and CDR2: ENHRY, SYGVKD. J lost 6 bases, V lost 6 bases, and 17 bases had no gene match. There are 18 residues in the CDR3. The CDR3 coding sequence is TGTGCCATCAGCGGACACGTGGGGGGTAGCGGGGGGCCCAATGAGCAGTTCTTC. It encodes CAISGHVGGSGGPNEQFF.

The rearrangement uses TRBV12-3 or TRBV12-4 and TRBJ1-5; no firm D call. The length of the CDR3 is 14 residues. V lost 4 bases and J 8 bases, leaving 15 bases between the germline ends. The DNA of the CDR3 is TGTGCCAGCAGTTCCACAGTAATGGAGGAGCCCCAGCATTTT. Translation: CASSSTVMEEPQHF.

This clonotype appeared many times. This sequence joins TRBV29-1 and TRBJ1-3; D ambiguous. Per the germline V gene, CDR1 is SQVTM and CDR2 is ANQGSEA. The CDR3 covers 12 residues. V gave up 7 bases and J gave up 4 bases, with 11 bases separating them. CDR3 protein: CSAILAGNTIYF. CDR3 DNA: TGCAGCGCTATTCTAGCCGGAAACACCATATATTTT.

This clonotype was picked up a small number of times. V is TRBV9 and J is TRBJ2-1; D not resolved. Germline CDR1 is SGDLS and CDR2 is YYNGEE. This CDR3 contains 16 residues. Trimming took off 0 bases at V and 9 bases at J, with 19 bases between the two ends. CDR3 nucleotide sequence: TGTGCCAGCAGCGTAGACCCCTGGGGTATCGCCGGTGAGCAGTTCTTC. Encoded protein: CASSVDPWGIAGEQFF.

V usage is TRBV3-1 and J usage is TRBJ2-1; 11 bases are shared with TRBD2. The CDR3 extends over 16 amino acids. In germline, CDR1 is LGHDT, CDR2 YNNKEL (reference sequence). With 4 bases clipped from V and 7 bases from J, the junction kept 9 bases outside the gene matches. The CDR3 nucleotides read TGTGCCAGCAGCCTAACCCCCCTAGCGGGGGGAAATGAGCAGTTCTTC. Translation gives CASSLTPLAGGNEQFF.

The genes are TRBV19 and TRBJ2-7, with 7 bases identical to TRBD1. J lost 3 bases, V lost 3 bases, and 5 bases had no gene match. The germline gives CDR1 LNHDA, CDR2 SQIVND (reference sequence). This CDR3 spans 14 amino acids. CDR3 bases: TGTGCCAGTAGTATGGGACAGTTTGTCTACGAGCAGTACTTC. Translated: CASSMGQFVYEQYF.

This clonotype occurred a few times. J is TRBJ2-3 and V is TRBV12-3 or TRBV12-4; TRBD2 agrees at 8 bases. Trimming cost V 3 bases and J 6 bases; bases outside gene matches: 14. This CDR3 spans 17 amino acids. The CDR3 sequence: CASSFRGSGVPTDTQYF. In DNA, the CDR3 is TGTGCCAGCAGTTTTCGGGGTAGCGGGGTCCCCACCGATACGCAGTATTTT.